This TCR beta chain came from a study of T cells after yellow fever vaccination. Study outcomes and limitations: Abundant contaminating clonotypes from the bulk population could appear in FACS-sorted repertoires.

This clonotype was detected a few times. Its antigen is undetermined. This CDR3 has 14 residues. The V gene's germline CDR1 is DFQATT and CDR2 SNEGSKA (reference sequence). With 4 bases clipped from V and 4 bases from J, the junction kept 7 bases outside the gene matches. A 5'RACE template-switching step, the method used to make TCR cDNA, added a universal primer site and UMIs. One entry per CDR3 protein results from TCRdb running MiXCR on the 5' RACE reads. The sample has just over 250,000 distinct CDR3 sequences; 5.2% are singletons. J is TRBJ2-7 and V is TRBV20-1, with 10 bases lining up with TRBD1. The TCR was taken from a man aged 18 to 30 who received the YFV17D yellow fever vaccine. The sequencing used CD4+ T cells sorted from PBMCs, collected on the day of the yellow fever booster vaccination. CDR3 residues: CSAKPGQGPYEQYF. The CDR3 nucleotides are TGCAGTGCTAAACCGGGACAGGGGCCTTACGAGCAGTACTTC.